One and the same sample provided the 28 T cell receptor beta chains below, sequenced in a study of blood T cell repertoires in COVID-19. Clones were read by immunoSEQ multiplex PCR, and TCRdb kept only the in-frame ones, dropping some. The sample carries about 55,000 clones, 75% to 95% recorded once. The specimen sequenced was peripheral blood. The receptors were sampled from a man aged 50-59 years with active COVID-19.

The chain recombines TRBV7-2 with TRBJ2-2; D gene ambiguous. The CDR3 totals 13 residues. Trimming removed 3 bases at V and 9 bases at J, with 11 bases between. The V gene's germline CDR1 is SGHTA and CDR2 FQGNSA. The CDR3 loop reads CASSFRQSRELFF. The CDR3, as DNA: TGTGCCAGCAGCTTCCGCCAGTCGAGGGAGCTGTTTTTT.

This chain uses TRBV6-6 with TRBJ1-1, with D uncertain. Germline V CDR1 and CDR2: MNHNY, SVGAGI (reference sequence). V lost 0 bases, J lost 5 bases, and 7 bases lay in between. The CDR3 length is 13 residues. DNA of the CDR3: TGTGCCAGCAGTTACTCGCCACAGACTGAAGCTTTCTTT. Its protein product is CASSYSPQTEAFF.

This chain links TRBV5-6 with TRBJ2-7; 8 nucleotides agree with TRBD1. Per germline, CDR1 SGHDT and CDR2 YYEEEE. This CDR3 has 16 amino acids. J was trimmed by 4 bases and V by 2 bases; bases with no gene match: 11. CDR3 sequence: CASSLYGQGPIYEQYF. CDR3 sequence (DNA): TGTGCCAGCAGCTTATACGGACAGGGACCGATATACGAGCAGTACTTC.

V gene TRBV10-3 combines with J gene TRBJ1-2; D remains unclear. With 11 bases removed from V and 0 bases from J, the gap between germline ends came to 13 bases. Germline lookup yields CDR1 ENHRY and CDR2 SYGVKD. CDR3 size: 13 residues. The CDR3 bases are TGTGCCTCACTGCCGCGAGCTAACTATGGCTACACCTTC. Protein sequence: CASLPRANYGYTF.

The CDR3 DNA reads TGTGCCACCATAGGAGAGGGCTCTGGAAACACCATATATTTT. Translated, it gives CATIGEGSGNTIYF. J is TRBJ1-3 and V is TRBV21-1. TRBV21-1 is recorded as a pseudogene. CDR3 length: 14 amino acids.

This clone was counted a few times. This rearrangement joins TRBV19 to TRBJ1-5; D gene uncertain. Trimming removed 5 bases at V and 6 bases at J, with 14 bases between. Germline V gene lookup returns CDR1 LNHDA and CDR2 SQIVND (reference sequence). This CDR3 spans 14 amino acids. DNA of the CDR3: TGTGCCAGTAGTCTTTTTGACATCGGTCAGCCCCAGCATTTT. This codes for CASSLFDIGQPQHF.

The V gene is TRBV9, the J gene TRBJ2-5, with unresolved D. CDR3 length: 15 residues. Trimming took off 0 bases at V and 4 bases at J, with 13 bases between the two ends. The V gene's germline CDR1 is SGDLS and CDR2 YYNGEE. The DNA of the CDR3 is TGTGCCAGCAGCGTAGCTAGTCTCCCGGGAGAGACCCAGTACTTC. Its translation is CASSVASLPGETQYF.

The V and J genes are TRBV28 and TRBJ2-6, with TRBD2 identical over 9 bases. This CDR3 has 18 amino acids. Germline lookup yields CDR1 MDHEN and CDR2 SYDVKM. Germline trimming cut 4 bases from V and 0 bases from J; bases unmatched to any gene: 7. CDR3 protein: CASSSPAGGLSGANVLTF. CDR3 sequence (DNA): TGTGCCAGCAGTTCCCCAGCGGGGGGTCTCTCTGGGGCCAACGTCCTGACTTTC.

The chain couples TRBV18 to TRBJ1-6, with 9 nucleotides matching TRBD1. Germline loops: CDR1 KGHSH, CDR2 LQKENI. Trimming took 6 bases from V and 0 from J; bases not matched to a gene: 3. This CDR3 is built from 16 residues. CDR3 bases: TGTGCCAGCTCGTCGGGACAGGGCTCCTATAATTCACCCCTCCACTTT. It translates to CASSSGQGSYNSPLHF.

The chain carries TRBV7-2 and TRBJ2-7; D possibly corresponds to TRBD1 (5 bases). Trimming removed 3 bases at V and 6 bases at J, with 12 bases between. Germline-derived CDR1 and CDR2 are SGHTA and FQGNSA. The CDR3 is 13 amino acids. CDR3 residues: CASSFRAELEQYF. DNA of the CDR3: TGTGCCAGCAGCTTCAGGGCAGAACTCGAGCAGTACTTC. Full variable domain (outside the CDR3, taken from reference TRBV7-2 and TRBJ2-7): GAGVSQSPSNKVTEKGKDVELRCDPISGHTALYWYRQSLGQGLEFLIYFQGNSAPDKSGLPSDRFSAERTGGSVSTLTIQRTQQEDSAVYLCASSFRAELEQYFGPGTRLTVT.

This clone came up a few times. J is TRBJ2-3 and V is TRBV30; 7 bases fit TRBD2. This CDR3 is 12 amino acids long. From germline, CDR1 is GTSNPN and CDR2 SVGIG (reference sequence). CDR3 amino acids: CASSGATDTQYF. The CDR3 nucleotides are TGTGCGTCAAGCGGGGCCACAGATACGCAGTATTTT.

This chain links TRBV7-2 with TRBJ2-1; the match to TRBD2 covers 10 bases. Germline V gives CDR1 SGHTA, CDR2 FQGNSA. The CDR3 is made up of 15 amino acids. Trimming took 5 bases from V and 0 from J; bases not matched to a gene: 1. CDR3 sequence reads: CASSPSGGSYNEQFF. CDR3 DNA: TGTGCCAGCAGCCCTAGCGGGGGCTCCTACAATGAGCAGTTCTTC.

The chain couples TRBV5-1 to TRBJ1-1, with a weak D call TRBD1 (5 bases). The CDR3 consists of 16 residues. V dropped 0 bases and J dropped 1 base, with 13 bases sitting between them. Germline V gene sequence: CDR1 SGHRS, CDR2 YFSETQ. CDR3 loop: CASSLDVGHGNTEAFF. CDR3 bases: TGCGCCAGCAGCTTGGACGTTGGACACGGGAACACTGAAGCTTTCTTT. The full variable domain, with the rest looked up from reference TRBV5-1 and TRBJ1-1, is KAGVTQTPRYLIKTRGQQVTLSCSPISGHRSVSWYQQTPGQGLQFLFEYFSETQRNKGNFPGRFSGRQFSNSRSEMNVSTLELGDSALYLCASSLDVGHGNTEAFFGQGTRLTVV.

CDR3 in DNA: TGCGCCAGCAGCCAAGAGAGCGGGAGGAGAGAGCAGTACTTC. The encoded protein is CASSQESGRREQYF. This chain links TRBV4-1 with TRBJ2-7, with 9 bases identical to TRBD2. From germline, CDR1 is MGHRA and CDR2 YSYEKL. The CDR3 is made up of 14 amino acids. Trimming cost V 0 bases and J 7 bases; bases outside gene matches: 4.

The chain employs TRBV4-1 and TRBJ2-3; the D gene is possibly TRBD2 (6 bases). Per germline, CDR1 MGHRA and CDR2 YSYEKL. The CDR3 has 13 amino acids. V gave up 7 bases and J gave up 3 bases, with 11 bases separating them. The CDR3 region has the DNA TGCGCCAGCAAAGAAAGCGGGACAGATACGCAGTATTTT. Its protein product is CASKESGTDTQYF.

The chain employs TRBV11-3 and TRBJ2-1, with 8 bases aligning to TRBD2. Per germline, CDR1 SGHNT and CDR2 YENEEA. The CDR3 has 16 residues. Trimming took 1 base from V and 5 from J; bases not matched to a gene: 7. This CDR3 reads CASSLGISGIHNEQFF. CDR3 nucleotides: TGTGCCAGCAGCTTAGGTATTAGCGGGATTCACAATGAGCAGTTCTTC. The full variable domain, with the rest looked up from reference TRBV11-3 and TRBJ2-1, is EAGVVQSPRYKIIEKKQPVAFWCNPISGHNTLYWYLQNLGQGPELLIRYENEEAVDDSQLPKDRFSAERLKGVDSTLKIQPAELGDSAVYLCASSLGISGIHNEQFFGPGTRLTVL.

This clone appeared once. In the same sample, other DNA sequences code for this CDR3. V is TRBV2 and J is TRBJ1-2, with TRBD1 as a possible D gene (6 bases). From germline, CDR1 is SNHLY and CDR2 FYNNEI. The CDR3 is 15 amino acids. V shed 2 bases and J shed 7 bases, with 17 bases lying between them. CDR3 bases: TGTGCCAGCAGTGAATTCCCGGGGGGCGATGCTGGCTACACCTTC. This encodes CASSEFPGGDAGYTF.

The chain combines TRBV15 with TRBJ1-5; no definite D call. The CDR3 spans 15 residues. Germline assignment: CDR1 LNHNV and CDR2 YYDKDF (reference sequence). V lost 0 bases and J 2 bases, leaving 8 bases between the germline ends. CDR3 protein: CATSRDFRGNQPQHF. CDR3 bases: TGTGCCACCAGCAGAGATTTTCGCGGCAATCAGCCCCAGCATTTT. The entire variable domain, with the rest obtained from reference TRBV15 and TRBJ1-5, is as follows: DAMVIQNPRYQVTQFGKPVTLSCSQTLNHNVMYWYQQKSSQAPKLLFHYYDKDFNNEADTPDNFQSRRPNTSFCFLDIRSPGLGDTAMYLCATSRDFRGNQPQHFGDGTRLSIL.

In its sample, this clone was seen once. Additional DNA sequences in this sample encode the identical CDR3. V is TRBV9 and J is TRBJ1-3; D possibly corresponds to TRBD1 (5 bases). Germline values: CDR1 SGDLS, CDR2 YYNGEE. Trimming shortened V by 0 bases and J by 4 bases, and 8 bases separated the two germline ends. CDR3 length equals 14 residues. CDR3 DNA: TGTGCCAGCAGCGTAGGGCGGGGGGGAAACACCATATATTTT. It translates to CASSVGRGGNTIYF. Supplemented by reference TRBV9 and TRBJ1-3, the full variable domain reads DSGVTQTPKHLITATGQRVTLRCSPRSGDLSVYWYQQSLDQGLQFLIQYYNGEERAKGNILERFSAQQFPDLHSELNLSSLELGDSALYFCASSVGRGGNTIYFGEGSWLTVV.

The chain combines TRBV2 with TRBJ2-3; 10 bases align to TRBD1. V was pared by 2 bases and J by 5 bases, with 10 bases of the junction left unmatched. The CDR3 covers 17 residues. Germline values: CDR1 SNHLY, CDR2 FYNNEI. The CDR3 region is CASSESRTGGWGDTQYF. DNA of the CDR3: TGTGCCAGCAGTGAATCAAGGACAGGGGGTTGGGGAGATACGCAGTATTTT.

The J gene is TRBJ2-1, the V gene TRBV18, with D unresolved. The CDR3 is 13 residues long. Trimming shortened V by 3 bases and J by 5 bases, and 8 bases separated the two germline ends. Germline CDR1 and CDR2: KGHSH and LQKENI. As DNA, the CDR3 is TGTGCCAGCTCACCGGGCAGCAACAATGAGCAGTTCTTC. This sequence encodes CASSPGSNNEQFF. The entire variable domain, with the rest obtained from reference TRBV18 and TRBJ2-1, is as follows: NAGVMQNPRHLVRRRGQEARLRCSPMKGHSHVYWYRQLPEEGLKFMVYLQKENIIDESGMPKERFSAEFPKEGPSILRIQQVVRGDSAAYFCASSPGSNNEQFFGPGTRLTVL.

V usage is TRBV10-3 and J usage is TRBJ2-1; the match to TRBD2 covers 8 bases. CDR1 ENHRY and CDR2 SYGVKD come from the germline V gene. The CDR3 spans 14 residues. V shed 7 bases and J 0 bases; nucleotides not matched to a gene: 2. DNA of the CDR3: TGTGCCATCAATAGCGGGAACTCCTACAATGAGCAGTTCTTC. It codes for CAINSGNSYNEQFF.

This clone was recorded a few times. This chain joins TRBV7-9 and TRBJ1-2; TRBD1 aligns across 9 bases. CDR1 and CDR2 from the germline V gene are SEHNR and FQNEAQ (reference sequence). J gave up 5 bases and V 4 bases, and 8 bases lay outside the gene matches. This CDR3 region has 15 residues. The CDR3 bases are TGTGCCAGCAGCTCGGGGACAGGGCCTCTTTATGGCTACACCTTC. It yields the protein CASSSGTGPLYGYTF.

The CDR3 protein is CASSDTGGQPQHF. CDR3 DNA: TGTGCCAGCAGTGATACAGGGGGACAGCCCCAGCATTTT. The chain recombines TRBV6-1 with TRBJ1-5, with 8 bases identical to TRBD1. Germline CDR1 is MNHNS and CDR2 is SASEGT. Unmatched junction bases numbered 2, after V lost 3 bases and J lost 7 bases. The CDR3 length is 13 residues.

CDR3 DNA: TGCGCCAGCAGCTTGTTGCAGGGGGCAGAAAAACTGTTTTTT. Protein product: CASSLLQGAEKLFF. This chain joins TRBV5-1 and TRBJ1-4, with TRBD1 matching 8 bases. The CDR3 covers 14 residues. With 1 base clipped from V and 8 bases from J, the junction kept 4 bases outside the gene matches. CDR1 is SGHRS and CDR2 is YFSETQ in the germline V gene. The whole variable domain, filled in from reference TRBV5-1 and TRBJ1-4, reads KAGVTQTPRYLIKTRGQQVTLSCSPISGHRSVSWYQQTPGQGLQFLFEYFSETQRNKGNFPGRFSGRQFSNSRSEMNVSTLELGDSALYLCASSLLQGAEKLFFGSGTQLSVL.

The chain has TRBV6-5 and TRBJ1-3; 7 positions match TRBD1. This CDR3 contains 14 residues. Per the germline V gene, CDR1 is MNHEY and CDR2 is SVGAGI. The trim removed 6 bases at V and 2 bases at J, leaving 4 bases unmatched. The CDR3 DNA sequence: TGTGCCAGCAGCGAGGGGGCCGCTGGAAACACCATATATTTT. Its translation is CASSEGAAGNTIYF.

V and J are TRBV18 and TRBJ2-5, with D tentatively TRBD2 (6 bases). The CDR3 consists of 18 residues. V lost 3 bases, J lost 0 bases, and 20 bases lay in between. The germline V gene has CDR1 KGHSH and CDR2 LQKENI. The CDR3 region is CASSPITTGLQYQETQYF. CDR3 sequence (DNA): TGTGCCAGCTCACCGATAACCACGGGACTCCAGTACCAAGAGACCCAGTACTTC. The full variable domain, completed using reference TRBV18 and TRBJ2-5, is NAGVMQNPRHLVRRRGQEARLRCSPMKGHSHVYWYRQLPEEGLKFMVYLQKENIIDESGMPKERFSAEFPKEGPSILRIQQVVRGDSAAYFCASSPITTGLQYQETQYFGPGTRLLVL.

In DNA, the CDR3 is TGTGCCAGCAGCCAAGCCCTTAGCGGGAGGGGGGCAGATACGCAGTATTTT. It is translated as CASSQALSGRGADTQYF. V gene TRBV4-2 combines with J gene TRBJ2-3, with TRBD2 matching over 11 bases. The CDR3 is 17 amino acids. J was trimmed by 4 bases and V by 1 base; bases with no gene match: 7. Germline values: CDR1 LGHNA, CDR2 YNFKEQ.